Below, 19 T cell receptor beta chains from the same sample are listed, as sequenced in a study of blood T cell repertoires in COVID-19. TCRdb's table, derived via immunoSEQ multiplex PCR, lists solely in-frame clones and lacks some. The table has approximately 130,000 clones, more than 80% seen once. Sequencing was performed on peripheral blood. These receptors were collected from a human donor in a cohort sampled during active COVID-19.

The chain has TRBV6-4 and TRBJ2-4, with no clear D. The germline CDR1 and CDR2 sequences are MRHNA and SNTAGT. V was pared by 0 bases and J by 6 bases, with 9 bases between. This CDR3 region has 14 residues. The CDR3 here is CASSDSRVPNIQYF. The CDR3 DNA is TGTGCCAGCAGTGACTCGAGAGTTCCAAACATTCAGTACTTC.

This clone was seen a single time. The chain links TRBV5-1 to TRBJ1-1; TRBD1 matches 7 bases. Looked up from germline, CDR1 is SGHRS and CDR2 is YFSETQ. V gave up 0 bases and J gave up 3 bases; unmatched junction bases: 8. The CDR3 covers 16 residues. The CDR3 sequence is CASSLGLRGPDTEAFF. CDR3 DNA: TGCGCCAGCAGCTTGGGGTTGAGGGGGCCTGACACTGAAGCTTTCTTT.

The V and J genes are TRBV19 and TRBJ1-5; the D is unclear. Germline CDR1 reads LNHDA; CDR2 reads SQIVND (reference sequence). This CDR3 has 14 residues. V shed 1 base and J shed 1 base, with 5 bases lying between them. Here the CDR3 DNA reads TGTGCCAGTAGTATAGGAGGGAGCAATCAGCCCCAGCATTTT. Protein sequence: CASSIGGSNQPQHF. The whole variable domain, remainder taken from reference TRBV19 and TRBJ1-5, is DGGITQSPKYLFRKEGQNVTLSCEQNLNHDAMYWYRQDPGQGLRLIYYSQIVNDFQKGDIAEGYSVSREKKESFPLTVTSAQKNPTAFYLCASSIGGSNQPQHFGDGTRLSIL.

The CDR3 is CASSYAGSYNEQFF. As DNA, the CDR3 is TGTGCCAGCAGTTACGCAGGGTCTTACAATGAGCAGTTCTTC. The chain employs TRBV6-2 or TRBV6-3 and TRBJ2-1; TRBD1 might be the D (5 bases). The CDR3 has 14 amino acids. Trimming shortened V by 2 bases and J by 4 bases, and 9 bases separated the two germline ends. Germline CDR1 and CDR2: MNHEY and SVGEGT.

Only one count was recorded for this clone. V usage is TRBV7-2 and J usage is TRBJ1-4; the D gene is possibly TRBD1 (6 bases). CDR1 and CDR2 (germline): SGHTA, FQGNSA. Between the trimmed V and J ends, which lost 1 base and 4 bases, there was a span of 7 bases. The CDR3 has 14 amino acids. This CDR3 is CASSLDRVNEKLFF. The CDR3 DNA is TGTGCCAGCAGCTTAGACAGGGTTAATGAAAAACTGTTTTTT.

The V call is TRBV2, the J call TRBJ2-5, with TRBD2 identical over 8 bases. CDR3 size: 12 residues. Looked up from germline, CDR1 is SNHLY and CDR2 is FYNNEI. The J segment lost 5 bases and the V segment lost 7 bases, leaving 3 bases of the junction unmatched. The CDR3 nucleotides are TGTGCCAGCACCCCGGGAGGGGAGACCCAGTACTTC. Protein sequence: CASTPGGETQYF.

V usage is TRBV24-1 and J usage is TRBJ2-5; weak D call: TRBD1 (7 bases). Germline values: CDR1 KGHDR, CDR2 SFDVKD. Between the trimmed V and J ends, which lost 7 bases and 2 bases, there was a span of 16 bases. The CDR3 totals 15 residues. The CDR3 DNA follows: TGTGCCACCAGGGAGGGGACAGTATATCAAGAGACCCAGTACTTC. Its protein is CATREGTVYQETQYF.

CDR3 region: CASSGATGSVNTEAFF. CDR3 DNA: TGTGCCAGCAGCGGAGCGACAGGGTCCGTGAACACTGAAGCTTTCTTT. V is TRBV9 and J is TRBJ1-1; 7 bases are a match to TRBD1. This CDR3 has 16 amino acids. Germline trimming cut 3 bases from V and 0 bases from J; bases unmatched to any gene: 8. Germline assignment: CDR1 SGDLS and CDR2 YYNGEE.

This clone has just one count. The chain is built from TRBV12-2 and TRBJ2-6; the table assigns TRBD1, which was not confirmed against the DNA. TRBV12-2 is noted as a pseudogene. This CDR3 comprises 20 residues. CDR3 DNA sequence: TGTGCAAGTCGCTTTCTCCGTTATGGACAGGGGATCTCTGGGGCCAACGTCCTGACTTTC. Translating gives CASRFLRYGQGISGANVLTF.

This chain links TRBV5-4 with TRBJ2-6; 11 bases match TRBD1. V lost 6 bases, J lost 1 base, and 6 bases stayed unmatched. The CDR3 is 17 residues long. Germline V gene data show CDR1 as SGHNT and CDR2 as YYREEE (reference sequence). CDR3 sequence reads: CASIGTGGLSGANVLTF. The CDR3 nucleotides read TGTGCCAGCATCGGGACAGGGGGTTTATCTGGGGCCAACGTCCTGACTTTC.

This chain uses TRBV5-5 with TRBJ1-5; D might be TRBD1 (6 bases). CDR1 is SGHKS and CDR2 is YYEKEE in the germline V gene (reference sequence). The CDR3 covers 15 residues. The V and J ends lost 4 bases and 3 bases respectively, with 14 bases between them. CDR3 residues: CASSPLGQINQPQHF. DNA of the CDR3: TGTGCCAGCAGCCCGCTCGGACAGATCAATCAGCCCCAGCATTTT.

This clone was seen more than once but under ten times. The V and J genes are TRBV7-2 and TRBJ2-7; TRBD2 agrees at 9 bases. The CDR3 runs to 16 residues. V was pared by 0 bases and J by 4 bases, with 7 bases of the junction left unmatched. CDR1 is SGHTA and CDR2 is FQGNSA in the germline V gene. In DNA, the CDR3 is TGTGCCAGCAGCTTAGCGATGGGCGGGGGGGGTTACGAGCAGTACTTC. It codes for CASSLAMGGGGYEQYF.

The chain combines TRBV3-1 (or the pseudogene TRBV3-2) with TRBJ2-5, with D perhaps TRBD1 (5 bases). CDR1 and CDR2 from the germline V gene are LGHDT and YNNKEL (reference sequence). Trimming removed 1 base from V and 3 bases from J, with 12 bases in between. This CDR3 contains 15 residues. In nucleotides, the CDR3 is TGTGCCAGCAGCCAAGTCCACGTGACAGAAGAGACCCAGTACTTC. The encoded protein is CASSQVHVTEETQYF.

V and J are TRBV19 and TRBJ2-5; D gene ambiguous. Germline CDR1 is LNHDA and CDR2 is SQIVND (reference sequence). V was shortened by 0 bases and J by 3 bases, with 5 bases between the two germline ends. This CDR3 region has 13 residues. The CDR3 reads CASSIDTEETQYF. In nucleotides, the CDR3 is TGTGCCAGTAGTATAGATACGGAAGAGACCCAGTACTTC. The full variable domain, in which reference TRBV19 and TRBJ2-5 provide the parts outside the CDR3, is DGGITQSPKYLFRKEGQNVTLSCEQNLNHDAMYWYRQDPGQGLRLIYYSQIVNDFQKGDIAEGYSVSREKKESFPLTVTSAQKNPTAFYLCASSIDTEETQYFGPGTRLLVL.

The rearrangement uses TRBV19 and TRBJ2-2; D perhaps matches TRBD2 (7 bases). The V gene's germline CDR1 is LNHDA and CDR2 SQIVND (reference sequence). The V and J ends lost 10 bases and 5 bases respectively, with 14 bases between them. The CDR3 is 13 amino acids. Here the CDR3 reads CATKRGGTGELFF. The CDR3 DNA reads as TGTGCCACCAAAAGGGGGGGGACCGGGGAGCTGTTTTTT.

This clone was found a few times. The rearrangement uses TRBV25-1 and TRBJ1-1; D uncertain. This CDR3 comprises 15 residues. The germline CDR1 and CDR2 sequences are MGHDK and SYGVNS. Trimming removed 3 bases from V and 1 base from J, with 12 bases in between. CDR3 sequence reads: CASSETPSSNTEAFF. CDR3 coding DNA: TGTGCCAGCAGTGAGACTCCCTCGTCGAACACTGAAGCTTTCTTT.

The chain combines TRBV30 with TRBJ1-4; D perhaps matches TRBD1 (6 bases). V was pared by 3 bases and J by 4 bases, with 18 bases between. The CDR3 spans 16 residues. CDR1 is GTSNPN, CDR2 SVGIG, per germline (reference sequence). The CDR3: CAWRPTGRGDNEKLFF. The CDR3, as DNA: TGTGCCTGGAGGCCAACAGGGCGGGGGGATAATGAAAAACTGTTTTTT.

The chain is built from TRBV4-3 and TRBJ2-7; possibly TRBD1 for D (5 bases). Trimming took off 0 bases at V and 3 bases at J, with 9 bases between the two ends. The length of the CDR3 is 14 residues. Germline V gene lookup returns CDR1 LGHNA and CDR2 YSLEER. DNA for the CDR3: TGCGCCAGCAGCCAAGAAACAGGCCGCTACGAGCAGTACTTC. It specifies CASSQETGRYEQYF.

The genes are TRBV7-2 and TRBJ2-6; a possible D gene is TRBD2 (5 bases). Germline CDR1 reads SGHTA; CDR2 reads FQGNSA. V shed 5 bases and J shed 4 bases, with 15 bases lying between them. The CDR3 is 16 amino acids. The DNA for the CDR3 is TGTGCCAGCAGCCCCGAATCGGGGAAAGGGGCCAACGTCCTGACTTTC. This sequence encodes CASSPESGKGANVLTF.